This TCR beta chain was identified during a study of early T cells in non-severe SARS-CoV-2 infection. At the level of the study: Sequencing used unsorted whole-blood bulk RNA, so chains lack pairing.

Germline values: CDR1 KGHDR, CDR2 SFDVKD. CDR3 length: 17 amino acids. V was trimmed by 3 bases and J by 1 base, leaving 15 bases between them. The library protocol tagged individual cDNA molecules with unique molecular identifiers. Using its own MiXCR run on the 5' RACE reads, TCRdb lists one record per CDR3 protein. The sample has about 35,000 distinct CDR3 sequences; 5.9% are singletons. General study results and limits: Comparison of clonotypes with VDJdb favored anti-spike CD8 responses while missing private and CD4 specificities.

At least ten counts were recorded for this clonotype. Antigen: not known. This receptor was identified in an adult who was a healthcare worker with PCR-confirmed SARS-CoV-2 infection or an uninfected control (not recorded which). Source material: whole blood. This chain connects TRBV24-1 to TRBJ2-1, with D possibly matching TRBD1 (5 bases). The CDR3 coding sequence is TGTGCCACCAGTGATCAAGTAAGGGGTGGGTCCTACAATGAGCAGTTCTTC. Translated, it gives CATSDQVRGGSYNEQFF.